These 13 T cell receptor beta chains originate from one sample sequenced in a study of cytomegalovirus exposure and HLA in healthy donors. The PCR ran on 60 Vbeta and 13 Jbeta primers. The data were produced by immunoSEQ multiplex PCR, yet TCRdb's version contains in-frame clones alone and is incomplete. The sample shows fewer than 200,000 clones, roughly 13% of them seen only once. The sample comprised PBMCs. The receptors were gathered from a man between 45 and 60 years old in good health and CMV-seropositive.

The chain has TRBV27 and TRBJ1-1; 7 bases agree with TRBD1. The V and J ends lost 1 base and 6 bases, in that order; junction bases with no gene match: 5. CDR3 length: 14 amino acids. The V gene's germline CDR1 is MNHEY and CDR2 SMNVEV (reference sequence). Here the CDR3 DNA reads TGTGCCAGCAGTTTATACGGCAGGGGGGCTGAAGCTTTCTTT. This sequence encodes CASSLYGRGAEAFF.

This clone appeared a few times. The CDR3 DNA follows: TGTGCCCAGCGAGAAGACAGGCTGGGTGAAAAACTGTTTTTT. Translated: CAQREDRLGEKLFF. The chain recombines TRBV2 with TRBJ1-4, with a possible D match to TRBD1 (6 bases). Looked up from germline, CDR1 is SNHLY and CDR2 is FYNNEI. V was pared by 11 bases and J by 7 bases, with 20 bases between. This CDR3 contains 14 residues.

V is TRBV6-5 and J is TRBJ1-4; TRBD1 might be the D (5 bases). Trimming took 6 bases from V and 6 from J, leaving 14 bases between them. CDR3 length: 14 residues. From germline, CDR1 is MNHEY and CDR2 SVGAGI. The DNA of the CDR3 is TGTGCCAGCAGGCCAGGGTCCGGGTATGAAAAACTGTTTTTT. As protein: CASRPGSGYEKLFF.

This clone has a handful of counts. This chain links TRBV5-6 with TRBJ1-2; D is ambiguous. The CDR3 is 16 residues long. CDR1 and CDR2 from the germline V gene are SGHDT and YYEEEE. V was trimmed by 5 bases and J by 7 bases, leaving 24 bases between them. The CDR3 reads CASRPRGPGYPSGYTF. DNA for the CDR3: TGTGCCAGCAGACCCCGAGGGCCCGGTTACCCCTCTGGCTACACCTTC.

The chain has TRBV28 and TRBJ2-1; D is undetermined. Trimming removed 2 bases at V and 2 bases at J, with 10 bases between. This CDR3 is 15 amino acids long. Germline CDR1 and CDR2: MDHEN and SYDVKM. The CDR3 region has the DNA TGTGCCAGCAGTTTAGCACTTCGCACCTACAATGAGCAGTTCTTC. Translating gives CASSLALRTYNEQFF.

The chain combines TRBV9 with TRBJ2-1; no firm D call. The CDR3 consists of 13 residues. Trimming stripped 3 bases from V and 0 bases from J, with 4 bases between. Looked up from germline, CDR1 is SGDLS and CDR2 is YYNGEE. The CDR3 DNA reads TGTGCCAGCAGCGGGCACTCCTACAATGAGCAGTTCTTC. Protein sequence: CASSGHSYNEQFF. The variable domain in full, with the rest retrieved from reference TRBV9 and TRBJ2-1, is DSGVTQTPKHLITATGQRVTLRCSPRSGDLSVYWYQQSLDQGLQFLIQYYNGEERAKGNILERFSAQQFPDLHSELNLSSLELGDSALYFCASSGHSYNEQFFGPGTRLTVL.

This clone has a handful of counts. This sequence joins TRBV4-1 and TRBJ2-5, with 8 nucleotides matching TRBD1. This CDR3 is built from 17 residues. Germline V gene data show CDR1 as MGHRA and CDR2 as YSYEKL. With 2 bases clipped from V and 5 bases from J, the junction kept 13 bases outside the gene matches. The CDR3 nucleotides read TGCGCCAGCAGCCAAAGTGTTGAGACAGGGGCCCGGGAGACCCAGTACTTC. It is translated as CASSQSVETGARETQYF.

This chain links TRBV2 with TRBJ1-2, with TRBD1 identical over 7 bases. CDR3 size: 13 residues. CDR1 is SNHLY, CDR2 FYNNEI, per germline. After removal of 6 bases from V and 4 bases from J, the junction contained 5 bases not matched to a gene. The CDR3 loop reads CASRVDRAYGYTF. The CDR3 nucleotides are TGTGCCAGCAGAGTAGACAGGGCCTATGGCTACACCTTC.

This chain connects TRBV5-1 to TRBJ1-2; D is unresolved. This CDR3 comprises 14 residues. Looked up from germline, CDR1 is SGHRS and CDR2 is YFSETQ. Trimming took 4 bases from V and 6 from J, leaving 16 bases between them. CDR3 bases: TGCGCCAGCAGCGCGGGCGGCGGCCCCCATGGCTACACCTTC. It codes for CASSAGGGPHGYTF.

This clone came up a few times. The chain employs TRBV7-9 and TRBJ2-1; 10 bases fit TRBD1. The CDR3 consists of 15 residues. Germline V lookup: CDR1 SEHNR, CDR2 FQNEAQ (reference sequence). V dropped 4 bases and J dropped 9; count of bases not matched to a gene: 9. This CDR3 reads CASSSPRQGALEQFF. The CDR3 nucleotides are TGTGCCAGCAGCTCCCCGAGACAGGGGGCGCTTGAGCAGTTCTTC.

This clone came up a few times. The rearrangement joins TRBV10-3 to TRBJ1-1; 9 nucleotides line up with TRBD1. The CDR3 consists of 13 residues. Germline trimming cut 6 bases from V and 7 bases from J; bases unmatched to any gene: 6. Germline lookup yields CDR1 ENHRY and CDR2 SYGVKD. The CDR3 here is CAIRPQGAGEAFF. As DNA, the CDR3 is TGTGCCATCAGACCACAGGGGGCGGGTGAAGCTTTCTTT.

This clone has more than one count but fewer than ten. This chain joins TRBV19 and TRBJ2-7; tentative D call: TRBD1 (5 bases). Germline V CDR1 and CDR2: LNHDA, SQIVND (reference sequence). Trimming shortened V by 9 bases and J by 6 bases, and 24 bases separated the two germline ends. The CDR3 runs 15 residues. The CDR3: CASLSDRQITSEQYV. Here the CDR3 DNA reads TGTGCCAGCTTGTCCGACAGACAGATAACGAGCGAGCAGTACGTC.

This clone was detected a few times. Other nucleotide sequences in the sample specify the same CDR3. V is TRBV5-4 and J is TRBJ2-3; TRBD1 is a possible D gene (6 bases). Germline CDR1 reads SGHNT; CDR2 reads YYREEE (reference sequence). The CDR3 length is 14 residues. The ends were cut back, 0 bases at V and 1 base at J, with 6 bases in the middle. CDR3 nucleotides: TGTGCCAGCAGCTTGGGGGGGCGCACAGATACGCAGTATTTT. Translation gives CASSLGGRTDTQYF.